This T cell receptor (beta chain) stems from a study of cytomegalovirus exposure and HLA in healthy donors. Overall study: T cells numbering about 200 million yielded 117 million unique TCR beta sequences in an earlier analysis.

A remark on this clone: Its target is not known.

A multiplex PCR was run with 60 Vbeta primers and 13 Jbeta primers. Original methodology: It was a later analysis that counted tens of millions of unique TCR beta chains, of which 8.5 million to 12 million were shared. Generated by immunoSEQ multiplex PCR, the TCRdb table keeps only in-frame clones and is missing some. That table is the source of V, J and clone size, and D and trimming were worked out from the DNA. The sample consists of 120,000 or so clones, 74% of them appearing once. In germline, CDR1 is WNHNN, CDR2 SYGVQD (reference sequence). The CDR3 has 14 residues. Trimming took 2 bases from V and 6 from J, leaving 13 bases between them. Donors likely had unrecorded immune exposures despite being nominally healthy when sampled. Study observations and caveats: Reports state that TCR beta sequences accurately predicted most subjects' HLA-A and HLA-B alleles.

The V gene is TRBV10-1, the J gene TRBJ1-2, with TRBD1 as a possible D gene (5 bases). The source is a man aged 35-49 years in good health and CMV-seropositive. The sample taken for sequencing was PBMCs. In nucleotides, the CDR3 is TGCGCCAGCAGTGAGAAAAGGGGTGAGGATGGCTACACCTTC. This codes for CASSEKRGEDGYTF.